This entry is about one T cell receptor beta chain. Its antigen target is currently unknown. No much larger clone is present one base from it, and per-base qualities are unavailable. Library prep was done by the immunoSEQ multiplex PCR assay. For the multiplex PCR, a mixture combining 60 forward primers for TCR Vbeta segments and 13 reverse primers for TCR Jbeta segments was used. The CDR3 region of rearranged TCR beta genes was amplified from genomic DNA with a multiplex PCR assay. Amplified TCR beta libraries were sequenced as 87-base-pair reads on the Illumina HiSeq System. Per the authors' processing: A later analysis counted some 80 million unique TCR beta chains across the roughly 700 repertoires, and some 11 million of these chains were shared by at least two donors. Raw reads were error-corrected and collapsed into unique sequences with a nearest-neighbor algorithm that merged closely related sequences to remove PCR and sequencing errors. V, D and J gene segments were assigned by aligning CDR3 sequences to IMGT reference sequences. For a sequence to be retained, a match of at least six nucleotides was required to both a V gene segment and a J gene segment. A rearrangement was called productive if the CDR3 had no stop codons and remained in frame with V and J, and every other rearrangement was called non-productive. Following IMGT convention, CDR3 was defined as the stretch from the second conserved V-encoded cysteine up to the conserved J-encoded phenylalanine. The earlier analysis of 587 of the donors excluded any sequence lacking an unambiguous match to a single V gene segment. An earlier analysis of some 610 of the donors called V segments functional above 56.7% productive rearrangements and segregating when the between-donor standard deviation exceeded 5%. A statistical classification framework was built for diagnosing cytomegalovirus status from the catalog of TCR beta chain sequences. In a later analysis, V and J genes were assigned by comparing TCR nucleotide sequences against IMGT/GENE-DB human TR gene sequences. In a later analysis, CDR3 sequences and most-parsimonious VDJ recombination scenarios were assigned using the TCRdist pipeline. In a later analysis, each TCR beta chain was defined by its CDR3 amino acid sequence together with its V-gene family, and reads lacking a unique V-gene family were excluded. A later analysis removed 592 highly shared, low-generation-probability nucleotide sequences to deal with suspected cross-contamination and a sequencing artifact. In a later analysis, a clonal expansion index was calculated for each public chain from normalized within-repertoire ranks of inferred template counts. Generation probabilities in a later analysis came from a VDJ recombination model fitted to out-of-frame rearrangements, and those results were checked against IGoR. In a later analysis, TCR-TCR, TCR-HLA and TCR-CMV co-occurrence was scored with hypergeometric tests, and a repertoire-size bias correction was applied to TCR pairs. In a later analysis, false discovery rates were estimated by permuting HLA or CMV assignments 20 times. A later analysis grouped co-occurring TCRs with DBSCAN, adding TCRdist sequence similarity when clustering within HLA-allele-positive subsets. Repertoires with fewer than 30,000 or more than 120,000 public chains, plus five repertoires with anomalous nucleotide sharing, were excluded from co-occurrence clustering. Sourced from immuneACCESS, this table was stored by TCRdb with only in-frame sequences that have V and J called. A share of the clones is absent; for the studies checked, an unresolved V gene accounts for under half, and the remainder has no known explanation. V and J calls and clone size are given by that table; D and trimming were obtained from the DNA. For this sample the table gives 100,000 to 150,000 clones, of which around 81% were detected only once. Clones ranked in the top ten supply approximately 1.8% of the sample.

The data stem from a study of cytomegalovirus exposure and HLA in healthy donors (dated by TCRdb to 2016 to 2017). Turning to the overall study: An earlier analysis of some 550 of the donors reported about 290 Gb of sequence data and more than 90 million unique TCR beta sequences from roughly 200 million T cells. The number of donors typed differed by locus, with about 629-630 for A, B, C, DRB1 and DQB1, around 520 for DQA1, about 610 for DPA1, and some 470 for DPB1. Every discovery cohort repertoire had been produced on one sequencing platform. Donor age, sex, ethnicity and CMV serostatus were collected together with the repertoire data. In addition to the first cohort of around 670 subjects, a separate validation cohort of 120 different subjects was used. The aim of the study was to test whether cataloging public T cell receptors could identify signatures of past pathogen exposure. Roughly 5 DR-DQ haplotypes were treated as single units for association and clustering because of strong linkage in the cohort. The later analysis used no new phenotypic data to find candidate immune exposures, relying instead on TCR beta sequences and their occurrence across donors. The study used immunosequencing to profile the T cell repertoires of approximately 690 subjects and linked those repertoires to cytomegalovirus serostatus. On average, 235,054 unique TCR beta nucleotide sequences were sequenced per donor among a few hundred genotyped donors of the cohort, with about 17% of those sequences being non-productive. An early release that covered fewer than 750 HLA-typed donors contained approximately 300 gigabases of sequencing data and about 84 million unique TCR sequences. An earlier analysis of a few hundred of the donors applied high-throughput TCR beta sequencing to assess whether each TCR beta V gene segment acted as functional or pseudogenic. Genome-wide SNP genotypes for about 60% of the roughly 700 donors were used in a later genetic analysis, which treated that subset as a discovery cohort. The genetic ancestry cluster associated with self-reported Caucasian donors included 81% of the 350 to 500 genotyped donors. HLA typing covered class I and class II loci at four-digit resolution. To study patterns of TCR occurrence, a later analysis re-analyzed previously published TCR beta repertoires from around 700 donors and added high-resolution HLA genotyping. High-throughput TCR immunosequencing, statistical association of individual TCRs with disease status, and machine learning were combined to predict cytomegalovirus infection status.

CDR1 and CDR2, per the germline V gene, are LGHNA and YSLEER. The CDR3 numbers 17 residues from cysteine through phenylalanine. The read is trimmed to its CDR3 DNA, 51 bases read in frame from base 1. V lost 2 bases and J lost 9 bases, and the count of bases not matched to a germline gene is 8. The cohort consisted of approximately 690 healthy bone marrow donors. At the time of sampling, all cohort members were nominally healthy, though unrecorded immune exposures were likely present. The donor was CMV seronegative and belonged to the group of around 400 seronegative cohort members. A peripheral blood sample was collected from each donor, and TCR beta sequencing was performed on peripheral blood mononuclear cells. The Qiagen DNeasy Blood Extraction Kit was used to extract genomic DNA from the blood cell samples. Study-wide conclusions, independent of this receptor: Three of the identified cytomegalovirus-associated TCR beta chains were confirmed in vitro to be specific for cytomegalovirus antigens. In this cohort, only TCR beta chains were sequenced, and detectable features were limited by the absence of alpha or paired-chain data. Because counts were too low, roughly 16 rarely observed V segments, including chromosome 9 orphons, were excluded from the earlier analysis of roughly 580 of the donors. Immune exposure information for the cohort was limited to CMV serostatus. An association between a missense DCLRE1C variant and V-gene and J-gene trimming of TCR beta chains was found in a later genetic analysis and replicated in an independent cohort. The 87-base-pair reads could not distinguish some IMGT-functional V segments, including TRBV6-2 and TRBV6-3, so those segments were excluded. The classifier was reported to diagnose cytomegalovirus status with high specificity and sensitivity in both the original cohort and the validation cohort. Roughly uniform sequencing depth across donors was assumed in presence/absence analyses, although this assumption may not hold. Because HLA typing was unavailable for some donors at each locus, only the typed subset was used in association tests. According to a later analysis, parvovirus B19, influenza, CMV and Epstein-Barr virus appeared linked to several top co-occurrence clusters. The authors suggested that the approach could potentially be generalized to other disease states and immunological phenotypes. A further reported finding was that TCR beta sequences accurately predicted the HLA-A and HLA-B alleles for most subjects in the first cohort. A total of roughly 160 TCR beta chains were listed by the study as associated with cytomegalovirus. Linkage disequilibrium might explain the correlated functional status among segregating V segments, but an unknown experimental factor could not be excluded. A cluster of highly shared sequence variants was judged likely to represent a technical artifact of the sequencing pipeline. In a later analysis, HLA-associated TCR beta chains were found to be more clonally expanded and to have lower generation probabilities than equally common non-associated chains. Broadly in line with IMGT annotations, most TCR beta V segments showed up in productive rearrangements about 90% or about 30% of the time in an earlier analysis of a few hundred of the donors. While some public TCRs were present in many individuals, most TCR sequences turned up only very rarely across donors. Strong co-occurrence of HLA alleles, especially DR and DQ, made assigning TCR associations to individual alleles difficult. Specific HLA alleles were associated with 16,951 TCR beta sequences at a false discovery rate of 0.05 in a later analysis. In a later analysis, the rate of TCR association differed among HLA loci, with DRB1 alleles having the most associated TCRs and HLA-C alleles having the fewest. A later genetic analysis reported fewer N-insertions in productive TCRs among donors in an Asian-associated ancestry cluster than the roughly 700-donor mean. According to a later analysis, most CMV-associated TCR beta chains appeared to be HLA-restricted, and the HLA associations seemed to be driven largely by CMV exposure.

The V and J genes are TRBV4-3 and TRBJ2-1; 15 bases in the middle match TRBD2. This clonotype originated in a woman aged 50 to 65 in good health and CMV-seronegative. Source material: PBMCs. The DNA is TGCGCCAGCAGCCAACGAACCCCGGGACTAGCGGGAGGTGAGCAGTTCTTC. This is translated as CASSQRTPGLAGGEQFF.